The 5 T cell receptor beta chains given below trace back to one sample, sequenced in a study of T-cell memory formation after mild COVID-19. TCRdb independently ran MiXCR on the 5' RACE reads; one entry per CDR3 protein. The table includes nearly 350,000 distinct CDR3 sequences, 13% detected once. Material: PBMCs or a T cell subset sorted from them (not recorded which). The receptor set was obtained from a man younger than 35 who had mild COVID-19 (a few samples of this study predate the infection). Cell type and time point are not known.

The J gene is TRBJ1-2, the V gene TRBV24-1, with D perhaps TRBD1 (5 bases). With 5 bases removed from V and 2 bases from J, the gap between germline ends came to 8 bases. The germline gives CDR1 KGHDR, CDR2 SFDVKD. The CDR3 has 13 amino acids. In DNA form, the CDR3 reads TGTGCCACCAGTGCGACAGCGAACTATGGCTACACCTTC. Translated: CATSATANYGYTF.

This clonotype was counted at least ten times. This chain connects TRBV6-1 to TRBJ1-2, with TRBD1 matching over 7 bases. Trimming cost V 3 bases and J 0 bases; bases outside gene matches: 4. CDR3 size: 15 residues. CDR1 MNHNS and CDR2 SASEGT come from the germline V gene. This CDR3 is CASSERQGANYGYTF. The CDR3 DNA follows: TGTGCCAGCAGTGAGCGGCAGGGGGCTAACTATGGCTACACCTTC.

This clonotype came up a few times. The chain has TRBV2 and TRBJ1-2; TRBD1 matches 9 bases. Germline CDR1 reads SNHLY; CDR2 reads FYNNEI. After removal of 6 bases from V and 2 bases from J, the junction contained 13 bases not matched to a gene. This CDR3 has 17 amino acids. CDR3 sequence: CASRGTGGDSPNYGYTF. CDR3 in DNA: TGTGCCAGCAGGGGCACAGGGGGCGATTCCCCCAACTATGGCTACACCTTC.

A few counts support this clonotype. This rearrangement joins TRBV4-3 to TRBJ2-3; 10 nucleotides agree with TRBD1. The germline V gene has CDR1 LGHNA and CDR2 YSLEER. This CDR3 spans 18 amino acids. V gave up 1 base and J gave up 4 bases; unmatched junction bases: 11. The CDR3 is CASSQVRLRTGGSDTQYF. CDR3 nucleotide sequence: TGCGCCAGCAGCCAAGTAAGGTTGCGGACAGGGGGTTCAGATACGCAGTATTTT.

The chain combines TRBV11-2 with TRBJ1-1; TRBD1 is a possible D gene (5 bases). The CDR3 runs to 16 residues. V was trimmed by 0 bases and J by 0 bases, leaving 11 bases between them. Germline V gives CDR1 SGHAT, CDR2 FQNNGV. The CDR3 spells CASSLDLAGLNTEAFF. CDR3 DNA sequence: TGTGCCAGCAGCTTAGATCTAGCAGGGCTGAACACTGAAGCTTTCTTT.